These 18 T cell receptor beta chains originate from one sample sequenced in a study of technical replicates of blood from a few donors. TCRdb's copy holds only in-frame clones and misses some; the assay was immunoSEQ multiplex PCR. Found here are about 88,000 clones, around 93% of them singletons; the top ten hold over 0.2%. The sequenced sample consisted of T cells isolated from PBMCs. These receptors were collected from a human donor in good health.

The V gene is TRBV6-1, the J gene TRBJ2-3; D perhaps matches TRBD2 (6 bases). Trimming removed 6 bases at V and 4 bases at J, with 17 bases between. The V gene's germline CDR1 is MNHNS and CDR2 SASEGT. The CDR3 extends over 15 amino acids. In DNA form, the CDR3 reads TGTGCCAGCAGCCGGGACTCCCTTCGCGCAGATACGCAGTATTTT. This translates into CASSRDSLRADTQYF.

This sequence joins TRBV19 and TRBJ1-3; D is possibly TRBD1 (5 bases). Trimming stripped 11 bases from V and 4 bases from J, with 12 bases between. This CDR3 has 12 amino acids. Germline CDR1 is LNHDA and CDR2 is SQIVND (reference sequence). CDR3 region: CAGGGLGNTIYF. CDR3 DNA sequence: TGTGCCGGGGGGGGTCTGGGAAACACCATATATTTT.

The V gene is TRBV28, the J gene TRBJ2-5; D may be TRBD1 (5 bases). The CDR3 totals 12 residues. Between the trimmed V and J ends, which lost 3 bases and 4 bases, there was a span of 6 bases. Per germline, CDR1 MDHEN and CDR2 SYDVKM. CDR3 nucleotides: TGTGCCAGCAGTTTCAGGGCAGAGACCCAGTACTTC. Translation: CASSFRAETQYF. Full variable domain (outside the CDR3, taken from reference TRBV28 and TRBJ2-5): DVKVTQSSRYLVKRTGEKVFLECVQDMDHENMFWYRQDPGLGLRLIYFSYDVKMKEKGDIPEGYSVSREKKERFSLILESASTNQTSMYLCASSFRAETQYFGPGTRLLVL.

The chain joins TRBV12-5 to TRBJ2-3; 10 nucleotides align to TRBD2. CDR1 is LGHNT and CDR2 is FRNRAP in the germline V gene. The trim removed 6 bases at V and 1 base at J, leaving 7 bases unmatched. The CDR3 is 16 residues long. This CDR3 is CASGELAGVRTDTQYF. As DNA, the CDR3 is TGTGCTAGTGGGGAGCTAGCGGGGGTTCGCACAGATACGCAGTATTTT.

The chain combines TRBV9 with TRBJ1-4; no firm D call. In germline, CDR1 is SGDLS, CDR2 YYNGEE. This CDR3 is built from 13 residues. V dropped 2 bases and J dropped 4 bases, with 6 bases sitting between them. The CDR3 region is CASSVGNNEKLFF. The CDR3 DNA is TGTGCCAGCAGCGTCGGGAATAATGAAAAACTGTTTTTT.

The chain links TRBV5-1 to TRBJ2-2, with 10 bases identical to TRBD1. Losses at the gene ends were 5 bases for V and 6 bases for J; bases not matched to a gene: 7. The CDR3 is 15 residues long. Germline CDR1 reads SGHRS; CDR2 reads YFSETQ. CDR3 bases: TGCGCCAGCAGACTGGACAGGGGGGAGGCCGGGGAGCTGTTTTTT. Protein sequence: CASRLDRGEAGELFF. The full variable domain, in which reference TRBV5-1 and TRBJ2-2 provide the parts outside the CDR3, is KAGVTQTPRYLIKTRGQQVTLSCSPISGHRSVSWYQQTPGQGLQFLFEYFSETQRNKGNFPGRFSGRQFSNSRSEMNVSTLELGDSALYLCASRLDRGEAGELFFGEGSRLTVL.

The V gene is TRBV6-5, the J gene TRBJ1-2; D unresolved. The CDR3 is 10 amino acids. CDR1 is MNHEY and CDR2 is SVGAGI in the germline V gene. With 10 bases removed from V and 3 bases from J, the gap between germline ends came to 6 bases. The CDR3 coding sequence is TGTGCCATGGCCTACTATGGCTACACCTTC. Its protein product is CAMAYYGYTF.

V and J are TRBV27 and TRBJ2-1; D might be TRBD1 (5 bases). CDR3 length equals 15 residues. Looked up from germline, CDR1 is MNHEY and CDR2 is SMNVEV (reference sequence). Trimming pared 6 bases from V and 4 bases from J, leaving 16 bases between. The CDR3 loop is CASSLILGQYNEQFF. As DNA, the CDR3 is TGTGCCAGCAGCCTTATCCTAGGACAATACAATGAGCAGTTCTTC.

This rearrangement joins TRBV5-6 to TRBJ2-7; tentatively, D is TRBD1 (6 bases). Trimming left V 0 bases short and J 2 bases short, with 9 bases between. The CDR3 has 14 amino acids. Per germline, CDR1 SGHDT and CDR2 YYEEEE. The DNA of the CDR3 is TGTGCCAGCAGCTTGGTAGGGGGAGCCTACGAGCAGTACTTC. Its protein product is CASSLVGGAYEQYF.

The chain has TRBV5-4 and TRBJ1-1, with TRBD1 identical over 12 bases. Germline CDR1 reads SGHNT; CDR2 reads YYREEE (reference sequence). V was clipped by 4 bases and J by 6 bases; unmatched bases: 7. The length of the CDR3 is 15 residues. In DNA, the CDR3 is TGTGCCAGCAGCATCCGGGACAGGGGGCAGGCTGAAGCTTTCTTT. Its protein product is CASSIRDRGQAEAFF.

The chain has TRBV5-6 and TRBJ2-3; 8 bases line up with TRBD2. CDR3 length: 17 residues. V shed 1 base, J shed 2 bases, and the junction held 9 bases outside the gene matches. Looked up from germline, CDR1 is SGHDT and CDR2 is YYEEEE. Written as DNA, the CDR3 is TGTGCCAGCAGCTTGAAGCGGGAGATACCATACACAGATACGCAGTATTTT. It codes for CASSLKREIPYTDTQYF.

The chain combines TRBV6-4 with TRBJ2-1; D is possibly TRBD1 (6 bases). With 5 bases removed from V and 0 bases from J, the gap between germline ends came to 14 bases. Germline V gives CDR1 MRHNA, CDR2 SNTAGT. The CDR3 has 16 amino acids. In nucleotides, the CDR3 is TGTGCCAGCAGTAATCTCGGACAGAGCTCCTACAATGAGCAGTTCTTC. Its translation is CASSNLGQSSYNEQFF.

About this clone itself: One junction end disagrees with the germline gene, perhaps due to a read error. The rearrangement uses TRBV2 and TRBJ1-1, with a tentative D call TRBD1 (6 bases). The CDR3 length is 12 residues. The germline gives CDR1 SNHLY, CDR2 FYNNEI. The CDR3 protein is CASSESGTSGGF. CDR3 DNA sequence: TGTGCCAGCAGTGAATCAGGGACAAGTGGGGGTTTT. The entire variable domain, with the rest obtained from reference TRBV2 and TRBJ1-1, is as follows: EPEVTQTPSHQVTQMGQEVILRCVPISNHLYFYWYRQILGQKVEFLVSFYNNEISEKSEIFDDQFSVERPDGSNFTLKIRSTKLEDSAMYFCASSESGTSGGFGQGTRLTVV.

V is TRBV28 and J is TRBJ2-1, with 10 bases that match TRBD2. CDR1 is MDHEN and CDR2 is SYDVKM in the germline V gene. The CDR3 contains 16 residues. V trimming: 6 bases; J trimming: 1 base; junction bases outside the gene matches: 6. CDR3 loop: CASSPGLASSYNEQFF. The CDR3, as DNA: TGTGCCAGCAGCCCGGGACTAGCGTCTTCCTACAATGAGCAGTTCTTC. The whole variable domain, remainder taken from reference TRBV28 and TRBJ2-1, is DVKVTQSSRYLVKRTGEKVFLECVQDMDHENMFWYRQDPGLGLRLIYFSYDVKMKEKGDIPEGYSVSREKKERFSLILESASTNQTSMYLCASSPGLASSYNEQFFGPGTRLTVL.

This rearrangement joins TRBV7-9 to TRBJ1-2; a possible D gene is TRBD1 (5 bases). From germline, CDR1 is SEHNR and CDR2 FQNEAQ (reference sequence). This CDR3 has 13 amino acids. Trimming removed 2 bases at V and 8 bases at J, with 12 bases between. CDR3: CASSLSGNLGYTF. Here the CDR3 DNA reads TGTGCCAGCAGCTTATCAGGGAATCTAGGCTACACCTTC.

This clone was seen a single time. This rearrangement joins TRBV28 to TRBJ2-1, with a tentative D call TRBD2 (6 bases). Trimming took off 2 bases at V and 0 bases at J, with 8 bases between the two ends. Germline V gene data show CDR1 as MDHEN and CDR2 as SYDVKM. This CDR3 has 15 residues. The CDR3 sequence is CASSLLGGSYNEQFF. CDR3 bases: TGTGCCAGCAGTTTACTGGGGGGCTCCTACAATGAGCAGTTCTTC.

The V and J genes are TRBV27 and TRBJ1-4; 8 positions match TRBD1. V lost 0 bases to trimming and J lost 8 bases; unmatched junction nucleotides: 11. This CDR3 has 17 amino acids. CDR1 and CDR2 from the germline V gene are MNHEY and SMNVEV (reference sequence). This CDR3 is CASSLSIVGTGTEKLFF. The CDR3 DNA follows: TGTGCCAGCAGTTTATCGATTGTGGGGACAGGAACCGAAAAACTGTTTTTT.

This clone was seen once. The CDR3 protein is CASSPGTSGRVYEQYF. CDR3 sequence (DNA): TGCGCCAGCAGCCCCGGGACTAGCGGAAGAGTTTACGAGCAGTACTTC. J is TRBJ2-7 and V is TRBV5-1; 11 nucleotides line up with TRBD2. Germline V gene sequence: CDR1 SGHRS, CDR2 YFSETQ. The junction had 10 bases not matched to a gene; V was cut back by 4 bases and J by 4 bases. The CDR3 contains 16 residues.